This T cell receptor beta chain is from a study of spatial heterogeneity in lung cancer (dated by TCRdb to the late 2010s). Concerning the study at large: Beta-chain transcripts were consistently detected in greater numbers than alpha-chain transcripts, which likely reflects a higher abundance of beta-chain transcripts. At surgery, 200 to 250 tumor regions, 64 matched nontumor lung samples and 56 PBMC samples were TCR-sequenced for both alpha and beta chains. In tumor regions, TCR transcript counts showed a strong correlation with a T cell transcriptional module score derived from matched bulk RNA-seq. In the raw uncorrected reads, each unique combination of TCR and UMI appeared on average more than ten times. In non-small cell lung cancer, the study made a quantitative comparison of TCR alpha and beta repertoires among multiple tumor regions, matched nontumor lung and blood. TCR repertoire features were related to nonsynonymous mutation counts determined by whole-exome sequencing of tumor tissue. Summary of the overall study and its limitations: Counts of ubiquitous and regional expanded TCRs correlated with counts of ubiquitous and regional nonsynonymous mutations, respectively. Additional single-cell paired TCR alpha and beta sequencing was considered necessary to confirm, at a functional level, the hypothesis that regional TCRs recognize regional mutations. Estimated TCR-seq coverage of tumor T cells was only 5.5% to 7% for alpha chains and around 14% for beta chains. The tumor nonsynonymous mutation count correlated with the number of expanded intratumoral alpha and beta TCRs.

Library preparation employed 5' RACE. Data came from a NextSeq 500. To allow correction of PCR and sequencing errors, the TCR library protocol tagged every TCR cDNA molecule with a unique molecular identifier. The original methods were these. TCR identification, UMI-based error correction and CDR3 extraction were all carried out with Decombinator tools. TCRs above a frequency of 2 per 1,000, corresponding to the top 1% of the tumor frequency distribution, were defined as expanded. Expanded tumor TCRs statistically deemed absent (corrected P<0.05) from at least one tumor region were classed as regional, and all other expanded tumor TCRs were classed as ubiquitous. Renyi diversity was calculated using the R vegan package after each repertoire was subsampled 100 times to 5,000 TCRs. To build CDR3 similarity networks, amino acid triplet string-kernel similarity was used, and CDR3s were connected when their pairwise similarity was above 0.82. In TCRdb, the public reads were trimmed at Q25 with fastp and aligned with MiXCR, with productive beta chains retained. Merged by CDR3 protein, the rows form single entries marked with the most common genes and DNA. The V and J calls and clone size are TCRdb's, not the authors'. Across this sample there are thousands of distinct CDR3 sequences, with about 15% seen only once. Of the sample, about 9.4% falls within the top ten clones.

CDR1 and CDR2, per the germline V gene, are SGHVS and FQNEAQ. A distance of 2 bases separates the germline ends of V and J, which lose 0 bases and 2 bases respectively. There are 12 amino acids in the CDR3, from cysteine to phenylalanine inclusive. Left in the record is the CDR3 DNA by itself, 36 bases read in frame from the first base. The time point label, read with the paper, signifies: sample taken at primary tumor resection. The donors were some 76 patients from the lung TRACERx cohort who had early-stage, untreated non-small cell lung cancer. TCR sequencing used whole RNA extracted from tumor and nontumor lung tissue, or from cryopreserved PBMC samples, without cell sorting. Only patients with enough RNA available from two or more tumor regions were chosen for TCR sequencing. Before selection, tumor and adjacent nontumor lung specimens were reviewed by a lung pathologist. Compared with the rest of its sample, this clonotype is medium-sized (0.01 to 0.1%). What antigen it recognizes has not been identified. Base qualities are not provided; no much larger clone lies one nucleotide away. Being off target in a library aimed at alpha chains, this beta chain has a size of little meaning.

The chain joins TRBV7-8 to TRBJ2-7, with the D gene call left open. The material sequenced was lung tumor tissue, taken at surgery. The receptor was isolated from a male donor with early-stage non-small cell lung cancer. In nucleotides, the sequence is TGTGCCAGCAGCTTAGCGACCTACGAGCAGTACTTC. It is translated as CASSLATYEQYF.